The entry below gives a single T cell receptor beta chain sequence along with its context. The antigen is undetermined. Germline lookup yields CDR1 SGHRS and CDR2 YFSETQ. The CDR3 spans 13 residues. V was trimmed by 3 bases and J by 6 bases, leaving 12 bases between them. This entry belongs to a study of CD4 T cells in relation to SARS-CoV-2 and coronaviruses. Looking at the study overall: Negative control cultures got HIV-1 Nef peptides or no peptide.

Profiled with immunoSEQ multiplex PCR; TCRdb holds only in-frame clones, not every one. The sample lists approximately 17,000 clones, 70% to 80% occurring once. Study results and limitations: In roughly two thirds of donors, memory CD4+ clonotypes crossrecognized SARS-CoV-2 and at least one common cold coronavirus spike.

The unexposed donors gave CD4+ T cells in about 2011-2018, prior to COVID-19. After roughly ten days of culture, CD4+ T cells were isolated. Each well had approximately 2 million PBMCs in approximately 5% human AB serum with IL-2. This chain links TRBV5-1 with TRBJ1-1; no reliable D call. The sequence derives from a human donor in good health. The specimen was CD4+ T cells from PBMCs, cultured in vitro. CDR3 bases: TGCGCCAGCAGCTCTGGGAGTCGAGCTGAAGCTTTCTTT. This encodes CASSSGSRAEAFF.